These 31 T cell receptor beta chains were sequenced from one sample in a study of cytomegalovirus exposure and HLA in healthy donors. The PCR contained 60 Vbeta and 13 Jbeta primers. Libraries were prepared by immunoSEQ multiplex PCR; TCRdb keeps only in-frame clonotypes and omits some of them. The sample holds under 200,000 clones, 80% seen once. Sequencing was performed on PBMCs. These TCRs come from a woman between 45 and 60 years old in good health and CMV-seropositive.

As concerns this clone: A read error may produce the germline difference seen at one junction end. This CDR3 reads CSARGIVRF. The CDR3 coding sequence is TGCAGTGCTAGAGGAATAGTGCGATTC. V gene TRBV20-1 combines with J gene TRBJ1-2, with D uncertain. CDR1 is DFQATT and CDR2 is SNEGSKA in the germline V gene (reference sequence). The CDR3 spans 9 residues.

This chain links TRBV5-4 with TRBJ1-1; 8 bases line up with TRBD1. Trimming cost V 0 bases and J 7 bases; bases outside gene matches: 5. The CDR3 has 14 amino acids. Germline loops: CDR1 SGHNT, CDR2 YYREEE (reference sequence). DNA of the CDR3: TGTGCCAGCAGCTTGGCGACAGGGGACAATGAAGCTTTCTTT. This translates into CASSLATGDNEAFF.

The chain uses TRBV5-5 and TRBJ2-3; D not certain. V lost 0 bases, J lost 2 bases, and 10 bases lay in between. The CDR3 runs 15 residues. Germline CDR1 and CDR2: SGHKS and YYEKEE (reference sequence). The DNA for the CDR3 is TGTGCCAGCAGCTTGGGGTGGCCCCCCACAGATACGCAGTATTTT. Its translation is CASSLGWPPTDTQYF. Looking up the rest from reference TRBV5-5 and TRBJ2-3 gives the full variable domain: DAGVTQSPTHLIKTRGQQVTLRCSPISGHKSVSWYQQVLGQGPQFIFQYYEKEERGRGNFPDRFSARQFPNYSSELNVNALLLGDSALYLCASSLGWPPTDTQYFGPGTRLTVL.

The chain joins TRBV9 to TRBJ2-7; the match to TRBD2 covers 8 bases. Germline assignment: CDR1 SGDLS and CDR2 YYNGEE. The CDR3 extends over 16 amino acids. V was pared by 0 bases and J by 4 bases, with 9 bases of the junction left unmatched. The chain's CDR3 is CASSVAGLAGFYEQYF. The CDR3 region has the DNA TGTGCCAGCAGCGTAGCTGGGCTAGCGGGTTTTTACGAGCAGTACTTC.

The V and J genes are TRBV4-3 and TRBJ1-5; the D gene is possibly TRBD1 (6 bases). Trimming stripped 1 base from V and 6 bases from J, with 16 bases between. From germline, CDR1 is LGHNA and CDR2 YSLEER. The CDR3 length is 16 residues. CDR3 nucleotides: TGCGCCAGCAGCCAAGGTAGCAGGGGAATGTTTCAGCCCCAGCATTTT. Translation gives CASSQGSRGMFQPQHF.

This chain links TRBV19 with TRBJ1-4; TRBD1 aligns across 10 bases. The CDR3 spans 15 residues. The germline gives CDR1 LNHDA, CDR2 SQIVND (reference sequence). V was clipped by 10 bases and J by 2 bases; unmatched bases: 7. The CDR3 sequence is CATQDRGVTNEKLFF. DNA for the CDR3: TGTGCCACCCAGGACAGGGGGGTTACTAATGAAAAACTGTTTTTT.

The gene calls are TRBV2 and TRBJ1-1; D call uncertain. The V gene's germline CDR1 is SNHLY and CDR2 FYNNEI. The germline V and J ends were trimmed by 8 bases and 1 base, with 17 bases remaining between them. The CDR3 totals 15 residues. As DNA, the CDR3 is TGTGCCAGCTCTAGAGGGAAGGGTTCGAACACTGAAGCTTTCTTT. It yields the protein CASSRGKGSNTEAFF.

The chain carries TRBV28 and TRBJ1-2, with no clear D. With 2 bases removed from V and 4 bases from J, the gap between germline ends came to 8 bases. Per the germline V gene, CDR1 is MDHEN and CDR2 is SYDVKM. CDR3 length equals 13 residues. CDR3 residues: CASSLQTPYGYTF. In nucleotides, the CDR3 is TGTGCCAGCAGTTTACAGACTCCCTATGGCTACACCTTC.

The chain combines TRBV7-2 with TRBJ1-2; D possibly corresponds to TRBD1 (6 bases). The CDR3 consists of 16 residues. Looked up from germline, CDR1 is SGHTA and CDR2 is FQGNSA. V lost 3 bases to trimming and J lost 5 bases, with 19 bases between them. CDR3 region: CASSLKIAGGGYGYTF. The CDR3 DNA follows: TGTGCCAGCAGCTTGAAGATCGCGGGGGGCGGATATGGCTACACCTTC.

The V and J genes are TRBV19 and TRBJ2-4, with 11 bases identical to TRBD2. CDR3 length: 15 residues. The J segment lost 7 bases and the V segment lost 5 bases, leaving 7 bases of the junction unmatched. CDR1 and CDR2 from the germline V gene are LNHDA and SQIVND (reference sequence). Here the CDR3 reads CASSGVAGGRNIQYF. CDR3 nucleotides: TGTGCCAGTAGTGGAGTAGCGGGAGGGCGGAACATTCAGTACTTC.

This clone was seen a handful of times. V usage is TRBV5-4 and J usage is TRBJ2-7, with unresolved D. This CDR3 contains 15 residues. V was pared by 0 bases and J by 2 bases, with 12 bases between. Germline V CDR1 and CDR2: SGHNT, YYREEE (reference sequence). CDR3 sequence: CASSLASKVPYEQYF. The CDR3 DNA reads as TGTGCCAGCAGCTTGGCCAGTAAAGTTCCCTACGAGCAGTACTTC.

The chain combines TRBV10-3 with TRBJ1-1; D is unclear. The CDR3 contains 14 residues. Between the trimmed V and J ends, which lost 4 bases and 1 base, there was a span of 10 bases. Germline V CDR1 and CDR2: ENHRY, SYGVKD. CDR3 region: CAISVGGSNTEAFF. The CDR3, as DNA: TGTGCCATCAGTGTTGGCGGGTCGAACACTGAAGCTTTCTTT.

This chain uses TRBV28 with TRBJ2-2; D remains ambiguous. This CDR3 is built from 11 residues. V shed 5 bases and J shed 8 bases, with 6 bases lying between them. CDR1 MDHEN and CDR2 SYDVKM come from the germline V gene. In nucleotides, the CDR3 is TGTGCCAGCAGTACACCGGGGGAGCTGTTTTTT. Translated: CASSTPGELFF.

The genes are TRBV7-9 and TRBJ2-1; 7 bases line up with TRBD2. J lost 6 bases, V lost 1 base, and 6 bases had no gene match. Germline lookup yields CDR1 SEHNR and CDR2 FQNEAQ (reference sequence). The CDR3 runs to 15 residues. The CDR3 bases are TGTGCCAGCAGCTTAGGCGGGGGAGCCGCCAATGAGCAGTTCTTC. This gives the protein CASSLGGGAANEQFF.

In regard to this clone: The sample contains more than one DNA sequence encoding this CDR3. As DNA, the CDR3 is TGTGCCACCCGGGACAGGGCTTACGAGCAGTACTTC. Translating gives CATRDRAYEQYF. The V call is TRBV19, the J call TRBJ2-7; 9 bases are a match to TRBD1. The CDR3 spans 12 residues. V lost 10 bases to trimming and J lost 4 bases; unmatched junction nucleotides: 5. In germline, CDR1 is LNHDA, CDR2 SQIVND (reference sequence).

The V call is TRBV30, the J call TRBJ2-5; TRBD1 aligns across 7 bases. The CDR3 is 13 amino acids. After removal of 3 bases from V and 5 bases from J, the junction contained 6 bases not matched to a gene. Per germline, CDR1 GTSNPN and CDR2 SVGIG (reference sequence). The CDR3 bases are TGTGCCTGGAGCCGACAGGGTGGCGAGACCCAGTACTTC. This translates into CAWSRQGGETQYF.

This clone occurred a few times. The chain has TRBV19 and TRBJ2-2; 8 nucleotides agree with TRBD2. The V segment lost 5 bases and the J segment 1 base; nucleotides outside the gene matches: 9. Germline V gene data show CDR1 as LNHDA and CDR2 as SQIVND (reference sequence). CDR3 size: 17 residues. The CDR3, as DNA: TGTGCCAGTAGTTTCCCGGCGGGACTAGAGAACACCGGGGAGCTGTTTTTT. Translating gives CASSFPAGLENTGELFF.

The chain recombines TRBV30 with TRBJ2-3; TRBD2 matches at 11 bases. Germline CDR1 is GTSNPN and CDR2 is SVGIG (reference sequence). The CDR3 totals 15 residues. V was clipped by 1 base and J by 5 bases; unmatched bases: 5. CDR3 nucleotides: TGTGCCTGGAGTGGAGCTCTAGCGGGAGGAGATACGCAGTATTTT. Its protein product is CAWSGALAGGDTQYF. The full variable domain, its missing parts supplied by reference TRBV30 and TRBJ2-3, is SQTIHQWPATLVQPVGSPLSLECTVEGTSNPNLYWYRQAAGRGLQLLFYSVGIGQISSEVPQNLSASRPQDRQFILSSKKLLLSDSGFYLCAWSGALAGGDTQYFGPGTRLTVL.

The V and J genes are TRBV12-1 and TRBJ2-7; the D segment call TRBD1 is taken from the table without a DNA check. TRBV12-1 is a pseudogene. CDR3 size: 17 residues. CDR3: CASSFDFGTGGSYEQYF. The CDR3 nucleotides read TGTGCCAGCAGCTTTGATTTTGGGACAGGGGGCAGCTACGAGCAGTACTTC.

The V and J genes are TRBV7-2 and TRBJ2-3; D possibly corresponds to TRBD2 (5 bases). V was clipped by 1 base and J by 6 bases, with 8 bases between them. The CDR3 totals 13 residues. Germline loops: CDR1 SGHTA, CDR2 FQGNSA. CDR3 DNA: TGTGCCAGCAGCTTAGGGGCGGGCGATACGCAGTATTTT. Amino acid sequence: CASSLGAGDTQYF.

V and J are TRBV5-4 and TRBJ2-7; the match to TRBD1 covers 10 bases. Germline CDR1 and CDR2: SGHNT and YYREEE (reference sequence). The length of the CDR3 is 15 residues. Trimming took 3 bases from V and 4 from J; bases not matched to a gene: 7. The CDR3, as DNA: TGTGCCAGCAGCTCCTCGGACAGGGGGTTTTACGAGCAGTACTTC. It specifies CASSSSDRGFYEQYF. Combining the CDR3 with reference TRBV5-4 and TRBJ2-7 gives the whole variable domain ETGVTQSPTHLIKTRGQQVTLRCSSQSGHNTVSWYQQALGQGPQFIFQYYREEENGRGNFPPRFSGLQFPNYSSELNVNALELDDSALYLCASSSSDRGFYEQYFGPGTRLTVT.

This rearrangement joins TRBV7-3 to TRBJ2-3; tentatively, D is TRBD2 (6 bases). The CDR3 length is 15 residues. Per germline, CDR1 SGHTA and CDR2 FQGTGA. The V and J ends lost 0 bases and 6 bases respectively, with 13 bases between them. Written as DNA, the CDR3 is TGTGCCAGCAGCTTAACGGGGGGTTCGTCGGATACGCAGTATTTT. Protein sequence: CASSLTGGSSDTQYF.

The chain recombines TRBV4-2 with TRBJ1-1; D remains unclear. This CDR3 has 14 residues. With 2 bases removed from V and 5 bases from J, the gap between germline ends came to 12 bases. Germline V gene sequence: CDR1 LGHNA, CDR2 YNFKEQ. The CDR3 is CASSQLSAGTEAFF. In DNA form, the CDR3 reads TGTGCCAGCAGCCAACTTTCCGCGGGTACTGAAGCTTTCTTT.

The chain is built from TRBV15 and TRBJ2-7, with 10 bases that match TRBD2. CDR1 and CDR2 from the germline V gene are LNHNV and YYDKDF (reference sequence). The V and J ends lost 8 bases and 4 bases, in that order; junction bases with no gene match: 8. The CDR3 sequence is 14 residues long. DNA of the CDR3: TGTGCCACCGCCCTAGCGGGAGCGTTTTACGAGCAGTACTTC. Translated: CATALAGAFYEQYF.

The rearrangement joins TRBV5-4 to TRBJ2-5, with D possibly being TRBD2 (6 bases). Germline-derived CDR1 and CDR2 are SGHNT and YYREEE (reference sequence). V lost 2 bases, J lost 5 bases, and 13 bases lay in between. The CDR3 has 14 amino acids. The CDR3 reads CASSLRGTRETQYF. CDR3 coding DNA: TGTGCCAGCAGCTTACGGGGGACGAGGGAGACCCAGTACTTC.

The V and J genes are TRBV19 and TRBJ1-6, with 7 bases identical to TRBD1. Trimming removed 11 bases from V and 3 bases from J; junction bases left unmatched: 4. This CDR3 has 13 amino acids. Germline assignment: CDR1 LNHDA and CDR2 SQIVND (reference sequence). DNA for the CDR3: TGTGCCGCCGGGACAGTCTATAATTCACCCCTCCACTTT. Its protein is CAAGTVYNSPLHF.

The V and J genes are TRBV7-3 and TRBJ2-3, with 8 positions matching TRBD1. The trim removed 0 bases at V and 6 bases at J, leaving 8 bases unmatched. CDR1 and CDR2 (germline): SGHTA, FQGTGA. The CDR3 runs 16 residues. The CDR3 coding sequence is TGTGCCAGCAGCTTAACATGGACAGGGAGCGGCGATACGCAGTATTTT. Amino acid sequence: CASSLTWTGSGDTQYF.

This chain uses TRBV27 with TRBJ2-4; D perhaps matches TRBD1 (5 bases). V was trimmed by 1 base and J by 0 bases, leaving 10 bases between them. This CDR3 is built from 16 residues. Germline CDR1 reads MNHEY; CDR2 reads SMNVEV (reference sequence). CDR3 in DNA: TGTGCCAGCAGTTTATGGGGCAACTTAGCCAAAAACATTCAGTACTTC. Translating gives CASSLWGNLAKNIQYF.

The V gene is TRBV6-5, the J gene TRBJ1-6; the match to TRBD1 covers 8 bases. The CDR3 spans 15 residues. Germline V CDR1 and CDR2: MNHEY, SVGAGI. Unmatched junction bases numbered 5, after V lost 7 bases and J lost 3 bases. In DNA form, the CDR3 reads TGTGCCAGCACTAGAGACAGGGGCTATAATTCACCCCTCCACTTT. Amino acids: CASTRDRGYNSPLHF.

The rearrangement joins TRBV6-4 to TRBJ1-5; D is undetermined. The length of the CDR3 is 14 residues. The germline gives CDR1 MRHNA, CDR2 SNTAGT. The V end was cut by 2 bases, the J end by 7 bases, with 12 bases between. The CDR3 loop is CASSDEADGQPQHF. The CDR3 DNA sequence: TGTGCCAGCAGTGACGAGGCGGATGGCCAGCCCCAGCATTTT.

The CDR3 loop is CASSGVGTGDYPYEQYF. CDR3 in DNA: TGTGCCAGCAGTGGGGTCGGGACAGGGGACTATCCCTACGAGCAGTACTTC. The chain recombines TRBV6-1 with TRBJ2-7; 10 nucleotides agree with TRBD1. The V segment lost 4 bases and the J segment 2 bases; nucleotides outside the gene matches: 11. This CDR3 region has 17 residues. The germline V gene encodes CDR1 MNHNS and CDR2 SASEGT.